This is a list of T cell receptor beta chains from one sample in a study of T cell responses to AZD1222 COVID-19 vaccine. Sequenced by immunoSEQ multiplex PCR; TCRdb stores in-frame clones only, minus some. The profile shows 150,000 or so clones, 85% to 90% of them singletons. The specimen was peripheral blood, collected on day 0 of AZD1222 vaccination. All receptors derive from an adult in good health. Both conserved end residues are part of each CDR3. The D gene is left open where the match is weak. The listing skips clone size in some rows; elsewhere it reads once, few, many or a size class.

.,TRBV5-1,once,17,TRBJ2-1,TGCGCCAGCAGCTTGGACCCAGCGGGCCAGGGATACAATGAGCAGTTCTTC,CASSLDPAGQGYNEQFF
.,TRBV6-5,.,16,TRBJ2-3,TGTGCCAGCAGTTACTCGTTCGTCACCGACACAGATACGCAGTATTTT,CASSYSFVTDTDTQYF
TRBD1,TRBV24-1,.,16,TRBJ1-2,TGTGCCACCAGTGAACCAGCGACAGGGGGCAACTATGGCTACACCTTC,CATSEPATGGNYGYTF
TRBD1,TRBV28,.,13,TRBJ1-2,TGTGCCAGCAGATCAACAGGGGTGCGAAGCTACACCTTC,CASRSTGVRSYTF
TRBD1,TRBV5-4,.,15,TRBJ2-2,TGTGCCAGCAGCTTAAGGACAGGGACCACCGGGGAGCTGTTTTTT,CASSLRTGTTGELFF
TRBD1,TRBV3-1/TRBV3-2,.,16,TRBJ2-5,TGTGCCAGCAGCCAAGGCGGACAGGGAGGTCGGGAGACCCAGTACTTC,CASSQGGQGGRETQYF
.,TRBV10-3,.,15,TRBJ1-4,TGTGCCATCAGTGAGTCGGCTTCAACTAATGAAAAACTGTTTTTT,CAISESASTNEKLFF
.,TRBV16,.,13,TRBJ2-2,TGTGCCAGCAGCCGACGGAACACCGGGGAGCTGTTTTTT,CASSRRNTGELFF
.,TRBV19,.,15,TRBJ2-7,TGTGCCAGCCAATCCAGGGACTCCCCCCACTACGAGCAGTACTTC,CASQSRDSPHYEQYF
TRBD1,TRBV2,.,12,TRBJ1-2,TGTGCCAGCAGGGGGACAGGGTACGGCTACACCTTC,CASRGTGYGYTF
.,TRBV6-5,.,11,TRBJ2-5,TGTGCCAGCGTCCTAGAGGAGACCCAGTACTTC,CASVLEETQYF